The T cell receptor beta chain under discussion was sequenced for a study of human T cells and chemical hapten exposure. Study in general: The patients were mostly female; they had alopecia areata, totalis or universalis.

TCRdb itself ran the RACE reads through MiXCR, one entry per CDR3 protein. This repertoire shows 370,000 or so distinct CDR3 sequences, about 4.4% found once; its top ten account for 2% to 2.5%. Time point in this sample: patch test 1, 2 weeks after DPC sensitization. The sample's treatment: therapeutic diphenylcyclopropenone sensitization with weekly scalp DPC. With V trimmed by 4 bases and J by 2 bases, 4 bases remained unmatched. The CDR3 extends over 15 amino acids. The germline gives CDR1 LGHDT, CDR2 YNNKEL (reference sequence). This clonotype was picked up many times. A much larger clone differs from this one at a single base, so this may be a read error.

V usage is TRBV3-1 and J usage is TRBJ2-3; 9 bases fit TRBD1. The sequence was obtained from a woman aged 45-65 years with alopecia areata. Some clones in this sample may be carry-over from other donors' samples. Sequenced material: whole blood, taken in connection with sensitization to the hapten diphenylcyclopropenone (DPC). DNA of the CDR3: TGTGCCAGCAGCCGGGACAGGGAGTACACAGATACGCAGTATTTT. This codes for CASSRDREYTDTQYF.